These 2 T cell receptor beta chains came from one sample sequenced in a study of shared T cell receptors in the human thymus. Clones were read by immunoSEQ multiplex PCR, and TCRdb kept only the in-frame ones, dropping some. The table shows hundreds of thousands of clones, with around 89% occurring only once. These records were also assigned to another study, of human thymus T cells.

The sequencing input was thymocytes. These TCRs come from a boy in the first two years of life with a congenital heart defect.

The chain combines TRBV11-3 with TRBJ1-2; TRBD1 is a possible D gene (5 bases). This CDR3 is built from 13 residues. V was shortened by 3 bases and J by 6 bases, with 11 bases between the two germline ends. Germline V CDR1 and CDR2: SGHNT, YENEEA. The CDR3 here is CASSFSGVDGYTF. CDR3 DNA: TGTGCCAGCAGCTTTTCGGGGGTGGATGGCTACACCTTC.

The rearrangement links TRBV14 to TRBJ2-7; 8 nucleotides match TRBD1. CDR1 is SGHDN, CDR2 FVKESK, per germline. CDR3 length: 14 amino acids. V trimming: 3 bases; J trimming: 3 bases; junction bases outside the gene matches: 4. In DNA, the CDR3 is TGTGCCAGCAGCCACCCGGGACAGGACTACGAGCAGTACTTC. Protein sequence: CASSHPGQDYEQYF.